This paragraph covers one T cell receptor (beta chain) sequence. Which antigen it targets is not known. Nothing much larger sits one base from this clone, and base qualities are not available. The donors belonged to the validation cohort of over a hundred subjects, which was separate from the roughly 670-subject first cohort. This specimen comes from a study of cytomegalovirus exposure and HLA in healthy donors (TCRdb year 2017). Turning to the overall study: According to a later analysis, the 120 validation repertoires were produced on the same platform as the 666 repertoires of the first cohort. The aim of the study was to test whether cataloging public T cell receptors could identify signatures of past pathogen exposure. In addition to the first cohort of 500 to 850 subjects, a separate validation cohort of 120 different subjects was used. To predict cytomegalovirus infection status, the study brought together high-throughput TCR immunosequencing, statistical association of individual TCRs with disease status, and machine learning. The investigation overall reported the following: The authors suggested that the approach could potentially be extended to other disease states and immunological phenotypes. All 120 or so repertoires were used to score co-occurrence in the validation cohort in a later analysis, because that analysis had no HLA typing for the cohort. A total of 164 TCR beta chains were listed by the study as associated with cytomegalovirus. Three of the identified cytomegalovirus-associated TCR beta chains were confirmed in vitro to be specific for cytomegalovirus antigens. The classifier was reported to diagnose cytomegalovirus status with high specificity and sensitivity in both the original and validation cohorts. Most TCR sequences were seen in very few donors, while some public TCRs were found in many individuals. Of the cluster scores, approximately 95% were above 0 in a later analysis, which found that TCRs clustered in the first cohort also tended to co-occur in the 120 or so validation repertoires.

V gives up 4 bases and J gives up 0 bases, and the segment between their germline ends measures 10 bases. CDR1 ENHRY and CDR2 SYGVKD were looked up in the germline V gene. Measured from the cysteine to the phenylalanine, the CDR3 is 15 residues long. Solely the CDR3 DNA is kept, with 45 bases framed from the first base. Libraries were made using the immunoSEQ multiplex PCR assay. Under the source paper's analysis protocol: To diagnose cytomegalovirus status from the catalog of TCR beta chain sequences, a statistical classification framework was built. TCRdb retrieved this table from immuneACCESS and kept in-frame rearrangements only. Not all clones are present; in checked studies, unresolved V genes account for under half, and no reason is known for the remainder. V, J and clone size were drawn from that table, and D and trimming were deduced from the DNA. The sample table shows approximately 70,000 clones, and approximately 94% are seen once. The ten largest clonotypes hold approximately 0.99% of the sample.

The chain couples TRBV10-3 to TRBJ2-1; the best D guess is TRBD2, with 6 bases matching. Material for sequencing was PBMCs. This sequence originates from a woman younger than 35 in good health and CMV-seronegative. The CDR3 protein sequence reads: CAISGRAVSYNEQFF. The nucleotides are TGTGCCATCAGTGGGAGGGCCGTCTCCTACAATGAGCAGTTCTTC.